Presented here are 17 T cell receptor beta chains from one specimen sequenced in a study of radiation and T cells in renal cell carcinoma. Time point denoted: blood 2 weeks post-SBRT. Specified treatment: 15 Gy SBRT to primary tumor, nephrectomy 4 weeks later. Assay used: immunoSEQ multiplex PCR; TCRdb lists only in-frame clones, some missing. The sample lists more than 20,000 clones; approximately 81% were seen once. Sequenced material: blood, taken from a patient whose treatment included radiotherapy and nephrectomy. Source of these receptors: a man aged 55 to 69 with renal cell carcinoma.

The chain combines TRBV7-9 with TRBJ1-1; the match to TRBD1 covers 10 bases. The CDR3 totals 13 residues. V dropped 5 bases and J dropped 10; count of bases not matched to a gene: 7. Looked up from germline, CDR1 is SEHNR and CDR2 is FQNEAQ (reference sequence). The CDR3 protein is CASSQGQGEGAFF. The DNA for the CDR3 is TGTGCCAGCAGCCAAGGACAGGGGGAGGGAGCTTTCTTT.

The chain combines TRBV9 with TRBJ1-1, with D unclear. CDR1 is SGDLS and CDR2 is YYNGEE in the germline V gene. The CDR3 spans 14 residues. The V gene lost 4 bases and the J gene lost 0 bases, with 10 bases spanning the gap. The CDR3 nucleotides read TGTGCCAGCAGCACCGGAGGGTTGAACACTGAAGCTTTCTTT. Amino acids: CASSTGGLNTEAFF.

For the CDR3, the DNA is TGTGCCAGTTTCCGGGCAGGGAGGAGAAACACTGAAGCTTTCTTT. Its protein is CASFRAGRRNTEAFF. The chain has TRBV2 and TRBJ1-1, with TRBD1 as a possible D gene (5 bases). Deletions cut 9 bases from V and 2 bases from J, with 19 bases between. This CDR3 is built from 15 residues. CDR1 is SNHLY, CDR2 FYNNEI, per germline.

The chain recombines TRBV18 with TRBJ2-1; 9 bases map to TRBD2. Germline V gene lookup returns CDR1 KGHSH and CDR2 LQKENI. The CDR3 extends over 17 amino acids. J was trimmed by 8 bases and V by 0 bases; bases with no gene match: 11. CDR3 loop: CASSPPSGTSLSHEQFF. The DNA of the CDR3 is TGTGCCAGCTCACCACCTTCCGGGACTAGCTTATCCCATGAGCAGTTCTTC.

CDR3 in DNA: TGTGCCAGCAGCCCAAGGATAGCCGGCTCCTACAATGAGCAGTTCTTC. Protein product: CASSPRIAGSYNEQFF. V and J are TRBV7-8 and TRBJ2-1, with D unresolved. This CDR3 region has 16 residues. Trimming stripped 5 bases from V and 0 bases from J, with 14 bases between. In germline, CDR1 is SGHVS, CDR2 FQNEAQ.

This chain links TRBV7-6 with TRBJ2-2, with D maybe TRBD2 (6 bases). V was clipped by 7 bases and J by 1 base, with 16 bases between them. There are 16 residues in the CDR3. Germline V gene sequence: CDR1 SGHVS, CDR2 FNYEAQ. The CDR3 region has the DNA TGTGCCAGCACCTTTGAAGCGGGTCTGAACACCGGGGAGCTGTTTTTT. Encoded protein: CASTFEAGLNTGELFF.

This clone is medium-sized. The J gene is TRBJ2-2, the V gene TRBV30; perhaps TRBD1 as D (6 bases). Germline values: CDR1 GTSNPN, CDR2 SVGIG (reference sequence). This CDR3 has 14 amino acids. The V end was cut by 8 bases, the J end by 5 bases, with 18 bases between. The CDR3 DNA follows: TGTGCCCAAGAGTGGGGGCGTGATACCGGGGAGCTGTTTTTT. Translation: CAQEWGRDTGELFF.

This chain connects TRBV19 to TRBJ1-2, with D possibly TRBD1 on 5 matching bases. Trimming cost V 1 base and J 0 bases, with 18 bases left between them. Germline V lookup: CDR1 LNHDA, CDR2 SQIVND (reference sequence). CDR3 length equals 18 residues. This CDR3 reads CASSIGRGFREANYGYTF. DNA for the CDR3: TGTGCCAGTAGTATAGGGAGGGGCTTCCGAGAAGCTAACTATGGCTACACCTTC.

The V and J genes are TRBV27 and TRBJ1-2; D call uncertain. V shed 0 bases and J shed 4 bases, with 9 bases lying between them. This CDR3 has 14 amino acids. Germline V gene lookup returns CDR1 MNHEY and CDR2 SMNVEV (reference sequence). Here the CDR3 reads CASSLSRGTYGYTF. CDR3 nucleotides: TGTGCCAGCAGTTTATCGAGAGGAACCTATGGCTACACCTTC.

This clone turned up a few times. J is TRBJ1-5 and V is TRBV2, with D unresolved. The CDR3 totals 14 residues. Between the trimmed V and J ends, which lost 5 bases and 0 bases, there was a span of 8 bases. Per the germline V gene, CDR1 is SNHLY and CDR2 is FYNNEI. CDR3 region: CASSRTNSNQPQHF. The CDR3 DNA is TGTGCCAGCAGTAGGACGAATAGCAATCAGCCCCAGCATTTT. Full variable domain (rest looked up from reference TRBV2 and TRBJ1-5): EPEVTQTPSHQVTQMGQEVILRCVPISNHLYFYWYRQILGQKVEFLVSFYNNEISEKSEIFDDQFSVERPDGSNFTLKIRSTKLEDSAMYFCASSRTNSNQPQHFGDGTRLSIL.

The chain uses TRBV19 and TRBJ1-5; perhaps TRBD1 as D (5 bases). The CDR3 spans 13 residues. Germline loops: CDR1 LNHDA, CDR2 SQIVND (reference sequence). V gave up 5 bases and J gave up 5 bases, with 10 bases separating them. The chain's CDR3 is CASSPDSYQPQHF. CDR3 DNA: TGTGCCAGTAGTCCAGACAGTTATCAGCCCCAGCATTTT.

This clone appeared a few times. The chain uses TRBV18 and TRBJ2-5, with D uncertain. The V gene lost 3 bases and the J gene lost 3 bases, with 5 bases spanning the gap. Germline assignment: CDR1 KGHSH and CDR2 LQKENI. The CDR3 runs 12 residues. The CDR3 is CASSPQKETQYF. The CDR3 DNA sequence: TGTGCCAGCTCACCGCAGAAAGAGACCCAGTACTTC.

The chain is built from TRBV5-1 and TRBJ2-7, with a possible D match to TRBD1 (5 bases). The CDR3 has 14 amino acids. Looked up from germline, CDR1 is SGHRS and CDR2 is YFSETQ. V was trimmed by 0 bases and J by 2 bases, leaving 9 bases between them. As DNA, the CDR3 is TGCGCCAGCAGCTTGGCCCTAGGGGCCTACGAGCAGTACTTC. This encodes CASSLALGAYEQYF.

A few counts support this clone. This same CDR3 is encoded by further DNA sequences in the sample. This chain uses TRBV30 with TRBJ1-1; D ambiguous. Per germline, CDR1 GTSNPN and CDR2 SVGIG (reference sequence). Trimming pared 0 bases from V and 0 bases from J, leaving 5 bases between. CDR3 size: 13 residues. The CDR3 DNA follows: TGTGCCTGGAGTGTTGGATTGAACACTGAAGCTTTCTTT. Translation gives CAWSVGLNTEAFF.

This clone was seen a handful of times. This rearrangement joins TRBV29-1 to TRBJ1-2, with D tentatively TRBD1 (6 bases). Trimming took 6 bases from V and 7 from J, leaving 21 bases between them. There are 14 residues in the CDR3. Germline V lookup: CDR1 SQVTM, CDR2 ANQGSEA. This CDR3 reads CSVFRDTPLSGYTF. The CDR3 nucleotides read TGCAGCGTCTTCCGGGACACCCCTTTGTCTGGCTACACCTTC. The full variable domain, in which reference TRBV29-1 and TRBJ1-2 provide the parts outside the CDR3, is SAVISQKPSRDICQRGTSLTIQCQVDSQVTMMFWYRQQPGQSLTLIATANQGSEATYESGFVIDKFPISRPNLTFSTLTVSNMSPEDSSIYLCSVFRDTPLSGYTFGSGTRLTVV.

This chain links TRBV7-2 with TRBJ1-2; D not resolved. Trimming took off 5 bases at V and 1 base at J, with 5 bases between the two ends. The CDR3 consists of 12 residues. Germline CDR1 is SGHTA and CDR2 is FQGNSA. CDR3 protein: CASSPLNYGYTF. The DNA for the CDR3 is TGTGCCAGCAGCCCACTTAACTATGGCTACACCTTC.

CDR3 in amino acids: CASSSQRNTEAFF. DNA of the CDR3: TGTGCCAGCAGCTCCCAGCGGAACACTGAAGCTTTCTTT. The chain combines TRBV7-2 with TRBJ1-1; no clear D gene. V was clipped by 4 bases and J by 1 base, with 7 bases between them. CDR1 SGHTA and CDR2 FQGNSA come from the germline V gene. This CDR3 is 13 amino acids long.